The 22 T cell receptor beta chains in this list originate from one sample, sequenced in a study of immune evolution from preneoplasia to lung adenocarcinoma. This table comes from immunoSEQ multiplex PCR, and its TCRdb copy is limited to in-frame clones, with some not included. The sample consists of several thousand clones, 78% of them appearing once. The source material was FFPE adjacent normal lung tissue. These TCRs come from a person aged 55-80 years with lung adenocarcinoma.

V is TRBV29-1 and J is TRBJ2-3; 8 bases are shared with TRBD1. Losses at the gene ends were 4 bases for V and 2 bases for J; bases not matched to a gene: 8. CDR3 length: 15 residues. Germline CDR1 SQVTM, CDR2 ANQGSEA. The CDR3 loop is CSVGGQGASTDTQYF. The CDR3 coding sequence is TGCAGCGTTGGGGGGCAGGGGGCCTCCACAGATACGCAGTATTTT.

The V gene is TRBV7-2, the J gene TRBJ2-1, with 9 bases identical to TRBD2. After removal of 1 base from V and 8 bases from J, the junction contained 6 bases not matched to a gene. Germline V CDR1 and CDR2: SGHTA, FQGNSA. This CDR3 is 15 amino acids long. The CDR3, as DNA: TGTGCCAGCAGCTTAGTTATAGCGGGAGTGGATGAGCAGTTCTTC. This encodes CASSLVIAGVDEQFF.

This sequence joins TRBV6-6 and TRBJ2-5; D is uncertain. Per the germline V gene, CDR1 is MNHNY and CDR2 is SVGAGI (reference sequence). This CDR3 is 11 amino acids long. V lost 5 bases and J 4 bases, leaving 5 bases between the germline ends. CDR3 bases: TGTGCCAGCAGTAAACGAGAGACCCAGTACTTC. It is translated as CASSKRETQYF.

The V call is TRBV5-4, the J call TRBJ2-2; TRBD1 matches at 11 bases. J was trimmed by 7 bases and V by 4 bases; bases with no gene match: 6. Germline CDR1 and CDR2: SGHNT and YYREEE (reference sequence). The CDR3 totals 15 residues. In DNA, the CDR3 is TGTGCCAGCAGCCTGGACAGGGGGCAGGGCGGGGAGCTGTTTTTT. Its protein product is CASSLDRGQGGELFF.

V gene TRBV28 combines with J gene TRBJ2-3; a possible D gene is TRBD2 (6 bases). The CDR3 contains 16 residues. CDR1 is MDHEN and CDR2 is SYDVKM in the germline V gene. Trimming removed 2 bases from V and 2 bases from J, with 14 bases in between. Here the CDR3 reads CASSLMASELTDTQYF. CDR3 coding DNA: TGTGCCAGCAGTTTAATGGCTAGCGAGCTCACAGATACGCAGTATTTT. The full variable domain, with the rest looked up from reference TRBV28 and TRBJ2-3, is DVKVTQSSRYLVKRTGEKVFLECVQDMDHENMFWYRQDPGLGLRLIYFSYDVKMKEKGDIPEGYSVSREKKERFSLILESASTNQTSMYLCASSLMASELTDTQYFGPGTRLTVL.

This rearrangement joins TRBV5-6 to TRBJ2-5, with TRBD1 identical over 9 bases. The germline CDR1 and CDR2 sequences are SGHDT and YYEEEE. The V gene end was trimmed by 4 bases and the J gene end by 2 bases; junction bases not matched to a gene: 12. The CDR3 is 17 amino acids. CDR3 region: CASSTYWGQGGQETQYF. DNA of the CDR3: TGTGCCAGCAGCACCTACTGGGGACAGGGTGGACAAGAGACCCAGTACTTC.

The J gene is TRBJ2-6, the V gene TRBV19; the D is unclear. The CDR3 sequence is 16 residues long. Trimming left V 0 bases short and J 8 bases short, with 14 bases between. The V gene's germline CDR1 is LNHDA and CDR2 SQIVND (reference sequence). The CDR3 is CASSIDSWPGTNVLTF. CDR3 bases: TGTGCCAGTAGTATAGATTCCTGGCCGGGTACCAACGTCCTGACTTTC.

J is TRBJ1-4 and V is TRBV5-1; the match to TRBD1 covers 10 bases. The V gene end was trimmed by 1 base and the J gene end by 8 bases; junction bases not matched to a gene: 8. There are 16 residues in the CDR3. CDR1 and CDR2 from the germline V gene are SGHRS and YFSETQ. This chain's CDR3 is CASSLLRGTGDEKLFF. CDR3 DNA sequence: TGCGCCAGCAGCTTGTTGCGGGGGACAGGGGACGAAAAACTGTTTTTT.

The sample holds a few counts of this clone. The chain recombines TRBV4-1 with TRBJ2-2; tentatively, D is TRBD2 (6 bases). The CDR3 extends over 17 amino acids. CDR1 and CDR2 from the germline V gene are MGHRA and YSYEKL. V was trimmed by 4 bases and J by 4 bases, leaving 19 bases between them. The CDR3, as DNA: TGCGCCAGCAGCCCCCGTGGAGGGTTGGCGATCACCGGGGAGCTGTTTTTT. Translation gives CASSPRGGLAITGELFF.

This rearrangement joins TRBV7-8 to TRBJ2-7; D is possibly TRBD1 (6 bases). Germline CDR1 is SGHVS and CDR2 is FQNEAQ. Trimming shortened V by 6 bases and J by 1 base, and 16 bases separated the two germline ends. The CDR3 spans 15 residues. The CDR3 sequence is CASRLRDKDSYEQYF. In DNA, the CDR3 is TGTGCCAGCAGACTAAGGGACAAGGATTCCTACGAGCAGTACTTC. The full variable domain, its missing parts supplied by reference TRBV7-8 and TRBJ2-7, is GAGVSQSPRYKVAKRGQDVALRCDPISGHVSLFWYQQALGQGPEFLTYFQNEAQLDKSGLPSDRFFAERPEGSVSTLKIQRTQQEDSAVYLCASRLRDKDSYEQYFGPGTRLTVT.

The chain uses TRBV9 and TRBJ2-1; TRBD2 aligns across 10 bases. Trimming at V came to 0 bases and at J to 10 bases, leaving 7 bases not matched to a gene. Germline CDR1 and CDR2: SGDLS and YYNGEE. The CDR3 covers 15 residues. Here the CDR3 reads CASSVDRSSGREQFF. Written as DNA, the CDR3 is TGTGCCAGCAGCGTAGACAGGTCTAGCGGGAGAGAGCAGTTCTTC.

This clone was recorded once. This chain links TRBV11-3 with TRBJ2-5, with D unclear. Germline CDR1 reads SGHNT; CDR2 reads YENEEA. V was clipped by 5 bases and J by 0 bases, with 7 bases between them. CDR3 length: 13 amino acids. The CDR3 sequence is CASSPRDQETQYF. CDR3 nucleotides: TGTGCCAGCAGCCCCCGGGACCAAGAGACCCAGTACTTC.

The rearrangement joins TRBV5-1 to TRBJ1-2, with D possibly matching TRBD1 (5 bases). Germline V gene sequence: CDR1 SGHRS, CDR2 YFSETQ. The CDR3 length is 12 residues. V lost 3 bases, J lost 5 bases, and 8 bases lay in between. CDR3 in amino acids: CASSSQDYGYTF. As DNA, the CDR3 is TGCGCCAGCAGCTCACAGGATTATGGCTACACCTTC.

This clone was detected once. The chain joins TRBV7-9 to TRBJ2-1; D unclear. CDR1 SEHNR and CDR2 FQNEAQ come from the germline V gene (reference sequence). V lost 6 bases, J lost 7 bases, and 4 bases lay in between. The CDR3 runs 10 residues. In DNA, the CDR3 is TGTGCCAGCAGTTTTAATGAGCAGTTCTTC. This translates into CASSFNEQFF.

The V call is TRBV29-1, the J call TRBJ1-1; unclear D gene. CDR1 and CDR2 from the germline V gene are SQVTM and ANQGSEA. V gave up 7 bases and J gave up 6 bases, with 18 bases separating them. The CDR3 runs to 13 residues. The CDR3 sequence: CSAETEHEAEAFF. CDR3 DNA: TGCAGCGCAGAGACGGAACACGAGGCTGAAGCTTTCTTT.

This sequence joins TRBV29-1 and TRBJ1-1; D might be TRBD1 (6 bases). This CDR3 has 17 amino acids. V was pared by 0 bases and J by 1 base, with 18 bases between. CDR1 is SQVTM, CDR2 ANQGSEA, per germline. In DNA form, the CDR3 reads TGCAGCGTTGAAGACTCCGTGACAGGTTGGGGGAACACTGAAGCTTTCTTT. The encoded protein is CSVEDSVTGWGNTEAFF.

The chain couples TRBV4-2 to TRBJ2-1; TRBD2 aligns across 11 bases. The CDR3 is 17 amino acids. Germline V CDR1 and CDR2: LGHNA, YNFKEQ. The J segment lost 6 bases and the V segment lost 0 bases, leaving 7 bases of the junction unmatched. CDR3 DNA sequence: TGTGCCAGCAGCCAAGATCTGTTAGCGGGAGGGTTCAATGAGCAGTTCTTC. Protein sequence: CASSQDLLAGGFNEQFF.

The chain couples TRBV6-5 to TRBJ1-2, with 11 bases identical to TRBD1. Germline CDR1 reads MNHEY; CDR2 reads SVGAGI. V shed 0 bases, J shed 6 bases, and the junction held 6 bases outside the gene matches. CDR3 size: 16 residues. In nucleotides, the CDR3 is TGTGCCAGCAGTTACTCTGGGACAGGGGGTTCGAATGGCTACACCTTC. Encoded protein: CASSYSGTGGSNGYTF.

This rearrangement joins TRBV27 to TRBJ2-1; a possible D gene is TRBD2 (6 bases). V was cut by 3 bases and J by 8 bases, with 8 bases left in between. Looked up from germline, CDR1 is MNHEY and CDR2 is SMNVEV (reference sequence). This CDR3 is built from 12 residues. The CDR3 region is CASSLGGHEQFF. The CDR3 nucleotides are TGTGCCAGCAGTTTGGGGGGACATGAGCAGTTCTTC.

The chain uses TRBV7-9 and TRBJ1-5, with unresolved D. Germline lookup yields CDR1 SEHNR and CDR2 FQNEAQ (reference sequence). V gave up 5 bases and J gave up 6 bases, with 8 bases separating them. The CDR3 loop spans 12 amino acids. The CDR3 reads CASSLPTQPQHF. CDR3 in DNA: TGTGCCAGCAGCCTACCTACTCAGCCCCAGCATTTT. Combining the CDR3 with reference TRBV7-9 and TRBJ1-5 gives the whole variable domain DTGVSQNPRHKITKRGQNVTFRCDPISEHNRLYWYRQTLGQGPEFLTYFQNEAQLEKSRLLSDRFSAERPKGSFSTLEIQRTEQGDSAMYLCASSLPTQPQHFGDGTRLSIL.

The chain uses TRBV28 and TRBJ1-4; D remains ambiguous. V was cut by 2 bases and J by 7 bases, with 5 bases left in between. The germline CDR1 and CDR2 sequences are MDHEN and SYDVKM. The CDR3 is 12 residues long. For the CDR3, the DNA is TGTGCCAGCAGTTTAAGAGGTGAAAAACTGTTTTTT. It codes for CASSLRGEKLFF. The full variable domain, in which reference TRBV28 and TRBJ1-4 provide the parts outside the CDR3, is DVKVTQSSRYLVKRTGEKVFLECVQDMDHENMFWYRQDPGLGLRLIYFSYDVKMKEKGDIPEGYSVSREKKERFSLILESASTNQTSMYLCASSLRGEKLFFGSGTQLSVL.

CDR3 protein: CASSPRTGGQETQYF. CDR3 bases: TGTGCCAGCTCACCACGAACAGGGGGCCAAGAGACCCAGTACTTC. The chain uses TRBV18 and TRBJ2-5; 8 bases line up with TRBD1. V shed 1 base, J shed 1 base, and the junction held 2 bases outside the gene matches. The CDR3 loop spans 15 amino acids. Germline CDR1 reads KGHSH; CDR2 reads LQKENI.